This T cell receptor beta chain was sequenced during a study of CD8 T cells in ankylosing spondylitis (TCRdb year 2017). Study-wide context: To find TCR variants linked to disease, the study profiled T cell receptor beta repertoires in ankylosing spondylitis patients and healthy donors. The full study cohort was made up of approximately 24 ankylosing spondylitis patients and 108 healthy donors. Peripheral blood samples were taken, and synovial fluid was additionally collected from ankylosing spondylitis patients.

V is trimmed back by 7 bases and J by 6 bases, and the junction contains 26 bases that no gene match accounts for. The germline V gene sets CDR1 to SGHTA and CDR2 to FQGNSA. There are 20 amino acids in the CDR3, from cysteine to phenylalanine inclusive. Only the CDR3 region is kept as DNA, spanning 60 bases read in frame from base 1. The sequencer was an Illumina HiSeq 2500. Quantitative 5'-RACE with molecular barcodes was the method used to prepare the TCR beta libraries. Concerning the study's data processing: Disease-linked TCR variants were identified with a new computational method built on a probabilistic model of VDJ rearrangement. TCRdb itself trimmed the public reads at Q25 with fastp, ran MiXCR and retained productive beta chains. Rows matching on CDR3 protein sequence are summarized as one entry with the most common DNA and genes. These V and J calls are TCRdb output, not the study's own analysis. Here the sample has approximately 140,000 distinct CDR3 sequences; around 45% occur a single time. Of the sample, over 12% is held by the ten largest clones.

This clonotype has a count of ten or more. The antigen this receptor binds is unknown. No much larger clone exists at a distance of one base, and base qualities are not known. Synovial fluid samples and blood samples obtained from the same ankylosing spondylitis patients were matched. Study-wide findings and limitations: According to the report, matched synovial fluid samples from ankylosing spondylitis patients were significantly enriched for the disease-linked clones. A TCR beta motif made up of several highly homologous amino acid variants appeared to be characteristic of blood from ankylosing spondylitis patients. Some TCR beta motif variants had previously been reported in synovial fluid and blood of reactive arthritis patients, which suggested common disease-initiation mechanisms. The disease-linked clones had a CD8+ phenotype and were found at relatively low frequencies in peripheral blood.

The receptor was derived from a male donor with ankylosing spondylitis. Source material: synovial fluid, either unsorted or a sorted T cell fraction (not recorded which). Recombination linked TRBV7-2 to TRBJ2-1, and TRBD1 aligns with 8 junction nucleotides. This receptor has the CDR3 CASTLAFPSLTGEKGNEQFF. The bases are TGTGCCAGCACCCTAGCTTTCCCCTCACTGACAGGGGAGAAGGGCAATGAGCAGTTCTTC.